These 9 T cell receptor beta chains came from one sample sequenced in a study of molecular identifiers for immune sequencing clone quantification. MiXCR, applied by TCRdb to the PCR reads, yields one record per CDR3 protein. The sample holds a few hundred thousand distinct CDR3 sequences, around 23% seen once. Source material: naive CD8+ T cells from blood, with Jurkat cell RNA spiked in. Subset given: FACS-sorted CD8+CD4-CCR7+CD45RA+ naive T cells. Receptors originate from a human donor in good health. Some libraries in this study had Jurkat cell RNA spiked in.

This clonotype has a handful of counts. The chain joins TRBV5-1 to TRBJ2-7, with 9 bases lining up with TRBD1. Unmatched junction bases numbered 8, after V lost 4 bases and J lost 0 bases. Per germline, CDR1 SGHRS and CDR2 YFSETQ. The CDR3 consists of 16 residues. CDR3 loop: CASSPAPGQGSYEQYF. The CDR3 bases are TGCGCCAGCAGCCCAGCCCCGGGACAGGGCTCCTACGAGCAGTACTTC.

V is TRBV9 and J is TRBJ2-3; TRBD2 matches at 10 bases. J was trimmed by 1 base and V by 1 base; bases with no gene match: 9. This CDR3 has 18 amino acids. Germline V lookup: CDR1 SGDLS, CDR2 YYNGEE. CDR3: CASSVPPGTSECTDTQYF. CDR3 DNA: TGTGCCAGCAGCGTACCCCCCGGGACTAGCGAGTGCACAGATACGCAGTATTTT.

This clonotype was picked up a small number of times. The chain carries TRBV2 and TRBJ2-1; 7 nucleotides line up with TRBD1. The CDR3 runs to 15 residues. The V gene end was trimmed by 2 bases and the J gene end by 0 bases; junction bases not matched to a gene: 1. Germline V gives CDR1 SNHLY, CDR2 FYNNEI. This chain's CDR3 is CASSEWDSSYNEQFF. The CDR3 DNA reads as TGTGCCAGCAGTGAATGGGACAGCTCCTACAATGAGCAGTTCTTC.

Many counts were recorded for this clonotype. The chain combines TRBV20-1 with TRBJ2-7; D may correspond to TRBD1 or TRBD2 (5 bases each). CDR3 size: 14 residues. The germline V gene has CDR1 DFQATT and CDR2 SNEGSKA (reference sequence). Trimming shortened V by 3 bases and J by 2 bases, and 14 bases separated the two germline ends. CDR3 sequence: CSASGWGIAYEQYF. For the CDR3, the DNA is TGCAGTGCTAGTGGATGGGGGATAGCCTACGAGCAGTACTTC.

In this sample, this clonotype turned up many times. V gene TRBV7-2 combines with J gene TRBJ2-3; 11 bases fit TRBD2. V lost 3 bases and J lost 5; bases outside the gene matches: 7. The germline gives CDR1 SGHTA, CDR2 FQGNSA. The CDR3 runs to 16 residues. CDR3 in amino acids: CASSFLAGGPGDTQYF. CDR3 coding DNA: TGTGCCAGCAGCTTCTTAGCGGGGGGGCCAGGAGATACGCAGTATTTT.

The chain links TRBV9 to TRBJ2-2; no firm D call. The CDR3 covers 16 residues. Germline CDR1 and CDR2: SGDLS and YYNGEE. V gave up 4 bases and J gave up 4 bases, with 17 bases separating them. CDR3 sequence (DNA): TGTGCCAGCAGCCCAGGTGGAGAGCTCGGCACCGGGGAGCTGTTTTTT. Translation: CASSPGGELGTGELFF.

As for this clonotype: One base away lies a much larger clone, so this may be a sequencing read error. The J gene is TRBJ1-4, the V gene TRBV7-9, with a possible D match to TRBD1 (5 bases). The V and J ends lost 3 bases and 8 bases respectively, with 22 bases between them. This CDR3 is built from 17 residues. Germline V gene data show CDR1 as SEHNR and CDR2 as FQNEAQ (reference sequence). CDR3 DNA: TGTGCCAGCAGCTTCGCGATAACCGGGGCAGAAGTCGAAAAACTGTTTTTT. Its translation: CASSFAITGAEVEKLFF.

With regard to this clonotype: The junction and the germline gene differ at one end; a read error may be behind it. V gene TRBV4-2 combines with J gene TRBJ2-3; 7 bases align to TRBD2. Germline V gene data show CDR1 as LGHNA and CDR2 as YNFKEQ. The CDR3 runs to 17 residues. The CDR3 DNA reads as TGTACCAGCAGCCAAGACTCCGAACTAGCGAGCACAGATACGCAGTATTTT. The encoded protein is CTSSQDSELASTDTQYF.

To note about this clonotype: This may be a read error: a much more frequent sequence differs by one nucleotide. This sequence joins TRBV7-9 and TRBJ2-7; TRBD2 might be the D (5 bases). V lost 5 bases and J lost 3, with 17 bases in between. Per germline, CDR1 SEHNR and CDR2 FQNEAQ (reference sequence). The CDR3 runs to 15 residues. The DNA for the CDR3 is TGTGCCAGCAGCGAAAGAAGCAGGACTGGCTACGAGCAGTACTTC. Its translation: CASSERSRTGYEQYF.